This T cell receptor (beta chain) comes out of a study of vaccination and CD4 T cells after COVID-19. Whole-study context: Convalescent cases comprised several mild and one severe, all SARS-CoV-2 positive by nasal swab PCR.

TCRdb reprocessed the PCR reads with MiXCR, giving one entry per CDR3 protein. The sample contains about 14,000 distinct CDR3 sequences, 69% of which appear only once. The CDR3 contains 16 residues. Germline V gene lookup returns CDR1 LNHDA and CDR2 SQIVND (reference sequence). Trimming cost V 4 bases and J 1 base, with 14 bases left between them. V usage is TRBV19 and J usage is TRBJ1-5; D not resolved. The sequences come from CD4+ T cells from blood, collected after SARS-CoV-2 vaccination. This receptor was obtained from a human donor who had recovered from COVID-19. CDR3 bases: TGTGCCAGTAGTACCCAGCCCCGAGCCAGCAATCAGCCCCAGCATTTT. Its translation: CASSTQPRASNQPQHF.